Shown below are 19 T cell receptor beta chains from a single sample sequenced in a study of technical replicates of blood from several donors. Assay used: immunoSEQ multiplex PCR; TCRdb lists only in-frame clones, some missing. This sample has 75,000 to 100,000 clones, with about 95% found just once. Sequenced sample: T cells isolated from PBMCs. The receptors originated from a human donor in good health.

The chain couples TRBV6-5 to TRBJ2-7; 7 nucleotides align to TRBD2. Germline CDR1 and CDR2: MNHEY and SVGAGI. J lost 3 bases, V lost 7 bases, and 12 bases had no gene match. CDR3 length equals 15 residues. The chain's CDR3 is CASTFRAGLGYEQYF. The CDR3 region has the DNA TGTGCCAGCACTTTTCGGGCCGGACTAGGCTACGAGCAGTACTTC.

The CDR3 reads CASGVKGGGYGYTF. The CDR3, as DNA: TGTGCCAGCGGGGTAAAAGGGGGCGGATATGGCTACACCTTC. This chain uses TRBV28 with TRBJ1-2, with TRBD1 matching over 7 bases. After removal of 8 bases from V and 5 bases from J, the junction contained 11 bases not matched to a gene. Germline CDR1 is MDHEN and CDR2 is SYDVKM. CDR3 size: 14 residues.

This sequence joins TRBV21-1 and TRBJ1-2. TRBV21-1 is a recognized pseudogene. This CDR3 is built from 14 residues. CDR3 residues: CASKFVPESYGYTF. The CDR3 DNA follows: TGTGCCAGCAAATTTGTCCCGGAGAGCTATGGCTACACCTTC.

The chain uses TRBV6-5 and TRBJ2-2, with D uncertain. Germline V CDR1 and CDR2: MNHEY, SVGAGI. Trimming pared 5 bases from V and 5 bases from J, leaving 12 bases between. This CDR3 comprises 14 residues. The CDR3 DNA reads TGTGCCAGCAGTGGAGCTAGGTGGACCGGGGAGCTGTTTTTT. Translation gives CASSGARWTGELFF.

The V call is TRBV5-6, the J call TRBJ1-2, with 7 bases that match TRBD1. Trimming at V came to 4 bases and at J to 2 bases, leaving 8 bases not matched to a gene. The germline V gene has CDR1 SGHDT and CDR2 YYEEEE. The CDR3 is 15 residues long. CDR3 DNA: TGTGCCAGCAGCCCCCAGGACAGGATGAACTATGGCTACACCTTC. Protein: CASSPQDRMNYGYTF.

The chain joins TRBV15 to TRBJ1-2, with 8 bases identical to TRBD1. Germline V gene sequence: CDR1 LNHNV, CDR2 YYDKDF (reference sequence). With 0 bases clipped from V and 2 bases from J, the junction kept 5 bases outside the gene matches. The CDR3 contains 16 residues. The CDR3 DNA is TGTGCCACCAGCAGAGAAAGAGGACAGGGAAACTATGGCTACACCTTC. Encoded protein: CATSRERGQGNYGYTF.

The chain joins TRBV4-2 to TRBJ2-1; D is unclear. Deletions cut 2 bases from V and 6 bases from J, with 8 bases between. Germline CDR1 LGHNA, CDR2 YNFKEQ. The CDR3 loop spans 13 amino acids. Here the CDR3 reads CASSQKSPNEQFF. CDR3 sequence (DNA): TGTGCCAGCAGCCAAAAGAGTCCCAATGAGCAGTTCTTC.

The V and J genes are TRBV5-4 and TRBJ2-2; D not resolved. The CDR3 loop spans 14 amino acids. Germline V gene lookup returns CDR1 SGHNT and CDR2 YYREEE (reference sequence). Trimming took 2 bases from V and 3 from J, leaving 8 bases between them. CDR3 sequence reads: CASSFTTYTGELFF. CDR3 DNA sequence: TGTGCCAGCAGCTTCACCACTTACACCGGGGAGCTGTTTTTT. The full variable domain, in which reference TRBV5-4 and TRBJ2-2 provide the parts outside the CDR3, is ETGVTQSPTHLIKTRGQQVTLRCSSQSGHNTVSWYQQALGQGPQFIFQYYREEENGRGNFPPRFSGLQFPNYSSELNVNALELDDSALYLCASSFTTYTGELFFGEGSRLTVL.

J is TRBJ1-5 and V is TRBV19; D not certain. Trimming shortened V by 3 bases and J by 5 bases, and 14 bases separated the two germline ends. The germline V gene has CDR1 LNHDA and CDR2 SQIVND (reference sequence). This CDR3 has 15 residues. CDR3 in amino acids: CASSINLPGDQPQHF. CDR3 bases: TGTGCCAGTAGTATTAACCTTCCCGGAGATCAGCCCCAGCATTTT.

This clone was detected a few times. The rearrangement joins TRBV29-1 to TRBJ1-1; no reliable D call. Germline CDR1 SQVTM, CDR2 ANQGSEA. V was pared by 3 bases and J by 4 bases, with 15 bases between. The CDR3 covers 14 residues. In nucleotides, the CDR3 is TGCAGCGTTGACCCCGGGAGGACCGTCACTGAAGCTTTCTTT. Its protein product is CSVDPGRTVTEAFF.

CDR3 in amino acids: CASSIGGSNTEAFF. The DNA for the CDR3 is TGTGCCAGCAGTATTGGGGGCTCGAACACTGAAGCTTTCTTT. The chain uses TRBV5-4 and TRBJ1-1; D may be TRBD1 (6 bases). The CDR3 sequence is 14 residues long. CDR1 is SGHNT, CDR2 YYREEE, per germline (reference sequence). V lost 5 bases and J 1 base, leaving 12 bases between the germline ends.

The chain couples TRBV5-4 to TRBJ2-7, with 10 bases identical to TRBD2. Germline loops: CDR1 SGHNT, CDR2 YYREEE (reference sequence). This CDR3 is 16 amino acids long. J was trimmed by 1 base and V by 2 bases; bases with no gene match: 6. The CDR3 DNA reads as TGTGCCAGCAGCTTCGCAGCGGGAGGGCCTTCCTACGAGCAGTACTTC. This encodes CASSFAAGGPSYEQYF. The whole variable domain, filled in from reference TRBV5-4 and TRBJ2-7, reads ETGVTQSPTHLIKTRGQQVTLRCSSQSGHNTVSWYQQALGQGPQFIFQYYREEENGRGNFPPRFSGLQFPNYSSELNVNALELDDSALYLCASSFAAGGPSYEQYFGPGTRLTVT.

V gene TRBV19 combines with J gene TRBJ2-1, with D possibly matching TRBD1 (5 bases). The CDR3 is 12 amino acids. V dropped 6 bases and J dropped 6 bases, with 9 bases sitting between them. Germline CDR1 reads LNHDA; CDR2 reads SQIVND (reference sequence). In DNA form, the CDR3 reads TGTGCCAGTAGCCACGACAGCAATGAGCAGTTCTTC. Residues: CASSHDSNEQFF.

The chain has TRBV10-1 and TRBJ2-3; 7 bases are a match to TRBD2. J was trimmed by 4 bases and V by 4 bases; bases with no gene match: 5. The CDR3 is 14 residues long. Looked up from germline, CDR1 is WNHNN and CDR2 is SYGVQD (reference sequence). The CDR3 DNA sequence: TGCGCCAGCAGTGCGGCGGGAGTACCAGATACGCAGTATTTT. Residues: CASSAAGVPDTQYF.

CDR3 sequence (DNA): TGTGCCAGCAGTCTAGCGGCGGCCAGCAATCAGCCCCAGCATTTT. This sequence encodes CASSLAAASNQPQHF. The chain uses TRBV27 and TRBJ1-5, with D unresolved. The CDR3 extends over 15 amino acids. Germline CDR1 reads MNHEY; CDR2 reads SMNVEV (reference sequence). With 5 bases removed from V and 1 base from J, the gap between germline ends came to 12 bases.

V is TRBV7-8 and J is TRBJ1-2; 9 bases map to TRBD1. The germline V gene has CDR1 SGHVS and CDR2 FQNEAQ. After removal of 5 bases from V and 1 base from J, the junction contained 20 bases not matched to a gene. The CDR3 totals 20 residues. CDR3 loop: CASSPRRTGVISSDNYGYTF. CDR3 nucleotides: TGTGCCAGCAGCCCTAGACGGACAGGGGTAATCTCTTCTGATAACTATGGCTACACCTTC.

CDR3: CASSVVRTGAFNEQFF. The CDR3 DNA is TGTGCCAGCAGCGTAGTTAGGACAGGGGCGTTCAATGAGCAGTTCTTC. The J gene is TRBJ2-1, the V gene TRBV9; the match to TRBD1 covers 9 bases. The CDR3 is 16 amino acids. V shed 0 bases and J 6 bases; nucleotides not matched to a gene: 7. Germline values: CDR1 SGDLS, CDR2 YYNGEE.

This chain joins TRBV6-1 and TRBJ2-5; 9 nucleotides match TRBD1. Germline values: CDR1 MNHNS, CDR2 SASEGT. J lost 7 bases, V lost 3 bases, and 9 bases had no gene match. This CDR3 is 15 amino acids long. The CDR3 region is CASSEAGTGIATQYF. The CDR3 DNA follows: TGTGCCAGCAGTGAGGCCGGGACAGGGATTGCGACCCAGTACTTC.

The chain couples TRBV10-1 to TRBJ1-2; 10 nucleotides agree with TRBD1. The CDR3 length is 13 residues. The trim removed 10 bases at V and 4 bases at J, leaving 6 bases unmatched. The germline V gene encodes CDR1 WNHNN and CDR2 SYGVQD (reference sequence). CDR3 nucleotides: TGCGCCAACGGGGACAGGGGATGCTATGGCTACACCTTC. It translates to CANGDRGCYGYTF.